This T cell receptor beta chain appears in the sequencing data of a study of blood T cells in healthy people across ages. Broader study findings: The recorded TCR beta diversity per million T cells decreased in a roughly linear manner with age. For the donors, CMV status was unknown and possibly confounded expanded clonotype changes.

All donors came from Russia, were Caucasian and healthy, and spanned ages roughly 6 to 95. Each sample yielded at least 5 micrograms of PBMC total RNA. Sample-barcoded 5' priming and a J-beta primer mix drove a second PCR of about 6 to 12 cycles. TCRdb passed the 5' RACE reads through MiXCR, listing each CDR3 protein once. The sample lists about 1.1 million distinct CDR3 sequences, around two fifths occurring once. As to this clonotype: Its target is unknown.

The CDR3 spans 15 residues. Looked up from germline, CDR1 is SGHTA and CDR2 is FQGNSA. Trimming removed 1 base from V and 10 bases from J; junction bases left unmatched: 5. The sequencing sample was made of blood. The chain recombines TRBV7-2 with TRBJ1-6, with 9 bases aligning to TRBD1. This clonotype was sampled from a man younger than 35 in good health. The CDR3 sequence is CASSLGGTGRSPLHF. In nucleotides, the CDR3 is TGTGCCAGCAGCTTAGGTGGGACAGGGAGATCACCCCTCCACTTT.